The next 16 T cell receptor beta chains were all read from a single sample in a study of PD-L1 blockade in urothelial cancer. Repertoires were generated with immunoSEQ multiplex PCR, while TCRdb's copy carries only in-frame clones and drops some. Of about 74,000 clones in the sample, almost 90% were seen once. The time point is: pretreatment peripheral blood. The sample consisted of PBMCs, taken around atezolizumab (anti-PD-L1) treatment. The source of these receptors is a man between 70 and 80 years old with urothelial cancer.

CDR3 region: CASSLVRTDRSETQYF. CDR3 nucleotide sequence: TGTGCCAGCAGCTTAGTCAGGACGGACAGATCGGAGACCCAGTACTTC. V gene TRBV11-2 combines with J gene TRBJ2-5; possibly TRBD1 for D (6 bases). The V gene lost 1 base and the J gene lost 5 bases, with 17 bases spanning the gap. CDR1 and CDR2 from the germline V gene are SGHAT and FQNNGV. CDR3 length: 16 amino acids. The complete variable domain, with remaining parts taken from reference TRBV11-2 and TRBJ2-5, reads EAGVAQSPRYKIIEKRQSVAFWCNPISGHATLYWYQQILGQGPKLLIQFQNNGVVDDSQLPKDRFSAERLKGVDSTLKIQPAKLEDSAVYLCASSLVRTDRSETQYFGPGTRLLVL.

This clone was seen just once. CDR3 DNA sequence: TGTGCCAGCAGTTACGAGAGCCTACAGGGAACTGAGCAGTTCTTC. Protein sequence: CASSYESLQGTEQFF. The rearrangement joins TRBV6-5 to TRBJ2-1; tentative D call: TRBD1 (6 bases). The germline V gene has CDR1 MNHEY and CDR2 SVGAGI. The CDR3 runs 15 residues. Trimming pared 2 bases from V and 9 bases from J, leaving 17 bases between.

The table lists this clone with a count of one. This chain connects TRBV6-5 to TRBJ2-1; TRBD2 matches at 14 bases. Trimming removed 4 bases from V and 8 bases from J; junction bases left unmatched: 7. The CDR3 consists of 16 residues. CDR1 and CDR2 from the germline V gene are MNHEY and SVGAGI. The CDR3 DNA reads as TGTGCCAGCAGTTTTCTGACTAGCGGGAGGGGCGATGAGCAGTTCTTC. The encoded protein is CASSFLTSGRGDEQFF.

The rearrangement uses TRBV4-2 and TRBJ2-5; 14 bases align to TRBD2. Per germline, CDR1 LGHNA and CDR2 YNFKEQ. V lost 2 bases and J lost 5; bases outside the gene matches: 1. CDR3 length equals 15 residues. The CDR3 coding sequence is TGTGCCAGCAGCCAATGGACTAGCGGGAGGGAGACCCAGTACTTC. Protein sequence: CASSQWTSGRETQYF.

The rearrangement joins TRBV5-4 to TRBJ2-5; D is possibly TRBD2 (6 bases). CDR3 size: 16 residues. Trimming took off 0 bases at V and 4 bases at J, with 16 bases between the two ends. Looked up from germline, CDR1 is SGHNT and CDR2 is YYREEE (reference sequence). CDR3 protein: CASSLGVGGRGETQYF. DNA of the CDR3: TGTGCCAGCAGCTTGGGGGTCGGGGGTAGGGGAGAGACCCAGTACTTC. Based on the CDR3 plus reference TRBV5-4 and TRBJ2-5, the full variable domain is ETGVTQSPTHLIKTRGQQVTLRCSSQSGHNTVSWYQQALGQGPQFIFQYYREEENGRGNFPPRFSGLQFPNYSSELNVNALELDDSALYLCASSLGVGGRGETQYFGPGTRLLVL.

The chain carries TRBV7-9 and TRBJ2-3, with 7 nucleotides matching TRBD1. Germline assignment: CDR1 SEHNR and CDR2 FQNEAQ (reference sequence). J lost 3 bases, V lost 2 bases, and 11 bases had no gene match. The CDR3 totals 17 residues. CDR3 DNA sequence: TGTGCCAGCAGCTTACCCGCGACAGGGCTGTGGACAGATACGCAGTATTTT. Residues: CASSLPATGLWTDTQYF.

J is TRBJ1-1 and V is TRBV7-9; 7 bases align to TRBD1. Germline trimming cut 9 bases from V and 4 bases from J; bases unmatched to any gene: 11. Germline CDR1 reads SEHNR; CDR2 reads FQNEAQ (reference sequence). This CDR3 is 14 amino acids long. The CDR3 sequence is CASTKGGAATEAFF. CDR3 nucleotides: TGTGCCAGTACAAAAGGGGGCGCGGCCACTGAAGCTTTCTTT.

This clone appeared a few times. The V and J genes are TRBV6-6 and TRBJ1-1; the D gene is possibly TRBD1 (5 bases). With 3 bases removed from V and 7 bases from J, the gap between germline ends came to 9 bases. The CDR3 runs 12 residues. Germline V gives CDR1 MNHNY, CDR2 SVGAGI (reference sequence). The CDR3 region is CASSYAQGEAFF. For the CDR3, the DNA is TGTGCCAGCAGTTATGCTCAGGGTGAAGCTTTCTTT.

CDR3 bases: TGTGCCAGCAGTCCCGGGGGACAGAGCACAGATACGCAGTATTTT. This gives the protein CASSPGGQSTDTQYF. The rearrangement uses TRBV28 and TRBJ2-3; possibly TRBD1 for D (7 bases). CDR1 is MDHEN and CDR2 is SYDVKM in the germline V gene. The CDR3 runs to 15 residues. V lost 5 bases and J 0 bases, leaving 12 bases between the germline ends.

The chain employs TRBV6-1 and TRBJ2-4; 9 positions match TRBD2. The CDR3 contains 19 residues. Germline loops: CDR1 MNHNS, CDR2 SASEGT. V gave up 4 bases and J gave up 0 bases; unmatched junction bases: 13. CDR3 nucleotide sequence: TGTGCCAGCAGTGCCTCCGGGACTAGCCTCTCAAGAGCCAAAAACATTCAGTACTTC. Encoded protein: CASSASGTSLSRAKNIQYF.

This clone was counted a few times. The rearrangement joins TRBV7-8 to TRBJ2-5, with D possibly TRBD1 on 5 matching bases. Trimming took off 6 bases at V and 5 bases at J, with 19 bases between the two ends. Germline values: CDR1 SGHVS, CDR2 FQNEAQ. This CDR3 is 15 amino acids long. In nucleotides, the CDR3 is TGTGCCAGCAGGGACACTTGGGCGCCGAAGGAGACCCAGTACTTC. Encoded protein: CASRDTWAPKETQYF.

V is TRBV12-2 and J is TRBJ1-5; the tabulated D call, TRBD1, remains unverified against the DNA. TRBV12-2 is a known pseudogene. The CDR3 has 17 amino acids. This chain's CDR3 is CASRLAGDRLRTQPQHF. In DNA, the CDR3 is TGTGCAAGTCGCTTAGCGGGGGACAGGCTGCGGACTCAGCCCCAGCATTTT.

This chain uses TRBV18 with TRBJ1-5, with D possibly matching TRBD1 (5 bases). The V end lost 3 bases, the J end lost 0 bases, and 15 bases lay between the germline ends. CDR1 and CDR2 (germline): KGHSH, LQKENI. CDR3 length: 17 amino acids. CDR3 bases: TGTGCCAGCTCACCTGAGCGACAGACCCGTAGCAATCAGCCCCAGCATTTT. This sequence encodes CASSPERQTRSNQPQHF.

The V gene is TRBV28, the J gene TRBJ2-7; 8 bases map to TRBD2. The V and J ends lost 5 bases and 4 bases, in that order; junction bases with no gene match: 10. Per the germline V gene, CDR1 is MDHEN and CDR2 is SYDVKM. This CDR3 contains 15 residues. The CDR3 loop is CASSPFREGEYEQYF. The CDR3 DNA follows: TGTGCCAGCAGTCCCTTCCGGGAGGGGGAGTACGAGCAGTACTTC.

This chain uses TRBV13 with TRBJ2-7, with 7 nucleotides matching TRBD2. Germline V gene sequence: CDR1 PRHDT, CDR2 FYEKMQ (reference sequence). This CDR3 contains 15 residues. The J segment lost 4 bases and the V segment lost 3 bases, leaving 9 bases of the junction unmatched. The CDR3, as DNA: TGTGCCAGCAGCTTTGGGCCTAGCGGTGGTTACGAGCAGTACTTC. Encoded protein: CASSFGPSGGYEQYF. The full variable domain, completed using reference TRBV13 and TRBJ2-7, is AAGVIQSPRHLIKEKRETATLKCYPIPRHDTVYWYQQGPGQDPQFLISFYEKMQSDKGSIPDRFSAQQFSDYHSELNMSSLELGDSALYFCASSFGPSGGYEQYFGPGTRLTVT.

The chain joins TRBV6-1 to TRBJ2-2; 8 bases are a match to TRBD2. The V gene's germline CDR1 is MNHNS and CDR2 SASEGT. J lost 6 bases, V lost 5 bases, and 8 bases had no gene match. CDR3 size: 15 residues. CDR3 residues: CASSFDGRASGELFF. CDR3 nucleotides: TGTGCCAGCAGTTTTGACGGGAGGGCCTCCGGGGAGCTGTTTTTT.